One TCR beta chain is described in this entry. The naive CD8 subset, CD45RO-negative cells positively selected for CCR7, excluded terminally differentiated effector memory CD45RA+ cells. Profiling relied on immunoSEQ multiplex PCR, and the TCRdb table lists in-frame clones only, not all of them. The sample comprises around 2,000,000 clones, about 95% of which are singletons, and approximately 1.2% rests with the top ten. The record originates from a study of shared clonotypes between healthy human individuals. The CDR3 covers 16 residues. CDR1 is SGHVT and CDR2 is SQSDAQ in the germline V gene. The ends were cut back, 5 bases at V and 2 bases at J, with 19 bases in the middle.

This chain links TRBV7-4 with TRBJ2-7, with D perhaps given as TRBD1 or TRBD2 (5 bases each). This clonotype was sampled from a man aged 18 to 30 in good health. The source material was naive CD8+ T cells sorted from blood. CDR3 bases: TGTGCCAGCAGCGATGGACGAGGGGAAGTCCCCTACGAGCAGTACTTC. Translation: CASSDGRGEVPYEQYF.